This TCR beta chain stems from a study of blood T cell repertoires in COVID-19. Assay: immunoSEQ multiplex PCR; the TCRdb copy retains only in-frame clones and omits some. The sample includes about 210,000 clones, approximately 84% of them seen just once. The sequenced sample consisted of peripheral blood. The TCR originated in a woman at least 80 years old with COVID-19, enrolled during active disease.

The CDR3 DNA sequence: TGCGCCAGCAGCTCCCCAGGGAATGGAAACACCATATATTTT. It encodes CASSSPGNGNTIYF. The V and J genes are TRBV5-1 and TRBJ1-3; D is possibly TRBD1 (5 bases). The CDR3 totals 14 residues. V was shortened by 3 bases and J by 3 bases, with 10 bases between the two germline ends. The germline CDR1 and CDR2 sequences are SGHRS and YFSETQ. Together with reference TRBV5-1 and TRBJ1-3, the CDR3 gives the full variable domain: KAGVTQTPRYLIKTRGQQVTLSCSPISGHRSVSWYQQTPGQGLQFLFEYFSETQRNKGNFPGRFSGRQFSNSRSEMNVSTLELGDSALYLCASSSPGNGNTIYFGEGSWLTVV.